The 29 T cell receptor beta chains below were found in one sample sequenced in a study of shared clonotypes between healthy human individuals. Assay: immunoSEQ multiplex PCR; the TCRdb copy retains only in-frame clones and omits some. This sample has millions of clones; more than 90% occur once, and the top ten carry 0.13% to 0.15%. Sequencing was carried out using naive CD4+ T cells sorted from blood. As to subset: CD45RA+ positively selected. These receptors originate from a man younger than 35 in good health.

In the case of this clone: The same CDR3 is also encoded by other DNA sequences in this sample. V is TRBV25-1 and J is TRBJ1-1, with no clear D. Looked up from germline, CDR1 is MGHDK and CDR2 is SYGVNS. The CDR3 runs 13 residues. The ends were cut back, 6 bases at V and 2 bases at J, with 10 bases in the middle. CDR3 nucleotide sequence: TGTGCCAGCAGCGTTCCGGGAAACACTGAAGCTTTCTTT. Amino acid sequence: CASSVPGNTEAFF.

The V call is TRBV7-2, the J call TRBJ1-2; D call uncertain. The CDR3 totals 13 residues. The V end lost 2 bases, the J end lost 3 bases, and 7 bases lay between the germline ends. Germline V lookup: CDR1 SGHTA, CDR2 FQGNSA. CDR3 sequence: CASSLIPDYGYTF. CDR3 DNA: TGTGCCAGCAGCTTAATCCCCGACTATGGCTACACCTTC.

CDR3 coding DNA: TGTGCCAGCAGCTCAGGGATGAACACTGAAGCTTTCTTT. It is translated as CASSSGMNTEAFF. The gene calls are TRBV7-3 and TRBJ1-1; possible D gene TRBD1, 5 bases. Trimming removed 4 bases at V and 0 bases at J, with 6 bases between. The CDR3 contains 13 residues. The germline CDR1 and CDR2 sequences are SGHTA and FQGTGA.

Concerning this clone itself: Distinct nucleotide sequences in the sample also encode this CDR3. V is TRBV27 and J is TRBJ1-2; D possibly corresponds to TRBD1 (5 bases). The CDR3 is made up of 14 amino acids. V lost 2 bases to trimming and J lost 2 bases, with 9 bases between them. From germline, CDR1 is MNHEY and CDR2 SMNVEV (reference sequence). The CDR3 loop is CASSLIGGNYGYTF. DNA for the CDR3: TGTGCCAGCAGTTTAATCGGGGGAAACTATGGCTACACCTTC.

This chain connects TRBV6-5 to TRBJ2-5; D possibly uses TRBD1 or TRBD2 (5 bases each). The CDR3 length is 12 residues. Germline lookup yields CDR1 MNHEY and CDR2 SVGAGI. V was pared by 6 bases and J by 3 bases, with 8 bases between. Here the CDR3 DNA reads TGTGCCAGCAGGAGGGGAAAAGAGACCCAGTACTTC. Amino acids: CASRRGKETQYF.

The chain links TRBV10-3 to TRBJ1-2, with D perhaps matching TRBD1 (5 bases). Trimming pared 3 bases from V and 4 bases from J, leaving 15 bases between. The CDR3 runs to 15 residues. Germline CDR1 is ENHRY and CDR2 is SYGVKD. This CDR3 reads CAISDPTARVYGYTF. The CDR3 nucleotides read TGTGCCATCAGTGATCCAACGGCCAGGGTCTATGGCTACACCTTC.

The gene calls are TRBV2 and TRBJ2-7, with 9 nucleotides matching TRBD2. After removal of 6 bases from V and 2 bases from J, the junction contained 11 bases not matched to a gene. There are 16 residues in the CDR3. CDR1 is SNHLY and CDR2 is FYNNEI in the germline V gene. For the CDR3, the DNA is TGTGCCAGCAGAAACCTATTGACTAGCGGACCCTACGAGCAGTACTTC. Translating gives CASRNLLTSGPYEQYF.

The rearrangement joins TRBV7-9 to TRBJ2-2, with D perhaps matching TRBD2 (5 bases). Deletions cut 3 bases from V and 5 bases from J, with 7 bases between. The CDR3 has 13 amino acids. Germline values: CDR1 SEHNR, CDR2 FQNEAQ (reference sequence). CDR3 loop: CASSFSGTGELFF. In DNA, the CDR3 is TGTGCCAGCAGCTTTTCGGGAACCGGGGAGCTGTTTTTT.

The chain joins TRBV30 to TRBJ2-7, with D possibly TRBD1 on 5 matching bases. V was clipped by 3 bases and J by 12 bases, with 15 bases between them. This CDR3 has 11 amino acids. CDR1 and CDR2 (germline): GTSNPN, SVGIG (reference sequence). The CDR3 protein is CAWRTQQGLYF. Written as DNA, the CDR3 is TGTGCCTGGAGGACCCAGCAGGGCCTGTACTTC. Full variable domain (missing parts from reference TRBV30 and TRBJ2-7): SQTIHQWPATLVQPVGSPLSLECTVEGTSNPNLYWYRQAAGRGLQLLFYSVGIGQISSEVPQNLSASRPQDRQFILSSKKLLLSDSGFYLCAWRTQQGLYFGPGTRLTVT.

The chain uses TRBV10-3 and TRBJ2-5; possibly TRBD1 for D (6 bases). V lost 10 bases and J 4 bases, leaving 16 bases between the germline ends. CDR1 and CDR2 (germline): ENHRY, SYGVKD. This CDR3 is built from 13 residues. CDR3 loop: CATRGGIGETQYF. The DNA for the CDR3 is TGTGCCACCAGAGGGGGTATTGGAGAGACCCAGTACTTC.

The chain employs TRBV28 and TRBJ1-6, with D possibly being TRBD1 (5 bases). The CDR3 extends over 14 amino acids. The V end lost 6 bases, the J end lost 7 bases, and 13 bases lay between the germline ends. Germline V gene sequence: CDR1 MDHEN, CDR2 SYDVKM. CDR3 sequence (DNA): TGTGCCAGCAGAGTCGACAGCGGAAATTCACCCCTCCACTTT. The encoded protein is CASRVDSGNSPLHF.

This clone was counted once. V is TRBV7-9 and J is TRBJ2-7, with D perhaps assigned TRBD1 or TRBD2 (5 bases each). CDR1 and CDR2 from the germline V gene are SEHNR and FQNEAQ (reference sequence). V was trimmed by 2 bases and J by 7 bases, leaving 18 bases between them. The CDR3 covers 15 residues. The DNA of the CDR3 is TGTGCCAGCAGCTTATTCCGGGACCTAAACGAGGAGCAGTACTTC. Protein: CASSLFRDLNEEQYF. The whole variable domain, remainder taken from reference TRBV7-9 and TRBJ2-7, is DTGVSQNPRHKITKRGQNVTFRCDPISEHNRLYWYRQTLGQGPEFLTYFQNEAQLEKSRLLSDRFSAERPKGSFSTLEIQRTEQGDSAMYLCASSLFRDLNEEQYFGPGTRLTVT.

In its sample, this clone was seen once. In the same sample, other DNA sequences code for this CDR3. V gene TRBV10-3 combines with J gene TRBJ2-1; a weak D match, TRBD2 (6 bases). The V gene lost 5 bases and the J gene lost 6 bases, with 8 bases spanning the gap. Germline assignment: CDR1 ENHRY and CDR2 SYGVKD. This CDR3 spans 12 amino acids. For the CDR3, the DNA is TGTGCCATCAGTCGGGGGTCCAATGAGCAGTTCTTC. Encoded protein: CAISRGSNEQFF.

As to this clone: Other DNA sequences in the same sample also yield this CDR3. V usage is TRBV28 and J usage is TRBJ1-4; 9 bases are a match to TRBD1. The V segment lost 5 bases and the J segment 4 bases; nucleotides outside the gene matches: 5. This CDR3 is 15 amino acids long. Per germline, CDR1 MDHEN and CDR2 SYDVKM. In DNA, the CDR3 is TGTGCCAGCAGTCCACCGGGACAGGGTAATGAAAAACTGTTTTTT. This gives the protein CASSPPGQGNEKLFF. Full variable domain (remainder filled in from reference TRBV28 and TRBJ1-4): DVKVTQSSRYLVKRTGEKVFLECVQDMDHENMFWYRQDPGLGLRLIYFSYDVKMKEKGDIPEGYSVSREKKERFSLILESASTNQTSMYLCASSPPGQGNEKLFFGSGTQLSVL.

J is TRBJ1-3 and V is TRBV30, with D possibly matching TRBD1 (5 bases). V lost 1 base and J lost 2, with 9 bases in between. The germline gives CDR1 GTSNPN, CDR2 SVGIG (reference sequence). The CDR3 is made up of 14 amino acids. The CDR3 region has the DNA TGTGCCTGGAGTGGGCTGACAGCTGGAAACACCATATATTTT. Its translation is CAWSGLTAGNTIYF.

This chain joins TRBV7-3 and TRBJ2-7; 8 bases line up with TRBD1. The V segment lost 5 bases and the J segment 6 bases; nucleotides outside the gene matches: 6. This CDR3 contains 13 residues. Germline CDR1 is SGHTA and CDR2 is FQGTGA. The CDR3 here is CASSVTGESEQYF. The CDR3 DNA sequence: TGTGCCAGCAGCGTGACAGGGGAAAGCGAGCAGTACTTC.

V is TRBV1 and J is TRBJ2-3; TRBD2, as called in the table, went unchecked against the DNA. TRBV1 is flagged as a pseudogene. The CDR3 has 14 residues. The CDR3 coding sequence is TGCACCAGCATGGAGCGGGGATACACAGATACGCAGTATTTT. The encoded protein is CTSMERGYTDTQYF.

V gene TRBV6-5 combines with J gene TRBJ2-2; D possibly matches TRBD1 or TRBD2 (5 bases each). The germline gives CDR1 MNHEY, CDR2 SVGAGI. With 7 bases removed from V and 2 bases from J, the gap between germline ends came to 11 bases. The CDR3 is made up of 14 amino acids. The CDR3 DNA reads TGTGCCAGCATCCGGGACCGCAACACCGGGGAGCTGTTTTTT. Translation gives CASIRDRNTGELFF.

The chain couples TRBV28 to TRBJ2-4; D may be TRBD2 (6 bases). Trimming shortened V by 5 bases and J by 1 base, and 18 bases separated the two germline ends. The CDR3 has 17 residues. Germline V CDR1 and CDR2: MDHEN, SYDVKM. In DNA, the CDR3 is TGTGCCAGCAGTCCCGCCGGGACTCCAGGGGCCAAAAACATTCAGTACTTC. It specifies CASSPAGTPGAKNIQYF. The whole variable domain, filled in from reference TRBV28 and TRBJ2-4, reads DVKVTQSSRYLVKRTGEKVFLECVQDMDHENMFWYRQDPGLGLRLIYFSYDVKMKEKGDIPEGYSVSREKKERFSLILESASTNQTSMYLCASSPAGTPGAKNIQYFGAGTRLSVL.

The rearrangement links TRBV4-2 to TRBJ1-4, with D hard to call. The CDR3 runs 16 residues. CDR1 is LGHNA, CDR2 YNFKEQ, per germline. V lost 1 base and J lost 2, with 11 bases in between. The CDR3 sequence: CASSQGPAGTNEKLFF. The CDR3 DNA reads as TGTGCCAGCAGCCAAGGTCCGGCGGGCACTAATGAAAAACTGTTTTTT.

This chain joins TRBV5-6 and TRBJ2-3, with D perhaps TRBD1 (6 bases). Germline lookup yields CDR1 SGHDT and CDR2 YYEEEE. Deletions cut 2 bases from V and 1 base from J, with 17 bases between. The CDR3 is 17 residues long. This CDR3 reads CASSFWIGTRGTDTQYF. CDR3 DNA: TGTGCCAGCAGCTTTTGGATCGGGACACGGGGCACAGATACGCAGTATTTT.

The V and J genes are TRBV7-9 and TRBJ2-3; the D is unclear. V was cut by 7 bases and J by 0 bases, with 11 bases left in between. The CDR3 length is 14 residues. In germline, CDR1 is SEHNR, CDR2 FQNEAQ (reference sequence). This chain's CDR3 is CASNMRFSTDTQYF. DNA of the CDR3: TGTGCCAGCAATATGAGATTTAGCACAGATACGCAGTATTTT. The variable domain in full, with the rest retrieved from reference TRBV7-9 and TRBJ2-3, is DTGVSQNPRHKITKRGQNVTFRCDPISEHNRLYWYRQTLGQGPEFLTYFQNEAQLEKSRLLSDRFSAERPKGSFSTLEIQRTEQGDSAMYLCASNMRFSTDTQYFGPGTRLTVL.

V gene TRBV11-3 combines with J gene TRBJ2-3; 8 nucleotides agree with TRBD1. CDR1 is SGHNT, CDR2 YENEEA, per germline. This CDR3 contains 18 residues. The V segment lost 5 bases and the J segment 0 bases; nucleotides outside the gene matches: 13. The CDR3 DNA is TGTGCCAGCAGCCCAGGGTGGCAGGGGGCTCCTAGCACAGATACGCAGTATTTT. Amino acids: CASSPGWQGAPSTDTQYF.

J is TRBJ1-1 and V is TRBV6-5; TRBD1 might be the D (5 bases). Germline V gene sequence: CDR1 MNHEY, CDR2 SVGAGI. Trimming took 2 bases from V and 4 from J, leaving 14 bases between them. This CDR3 contains 15 residues. CDR3 coding DNA: TGTGCCAGCAGTTACGCAGGGTGGGTGGGCACTGAAGCTTTCTTT. As protein: CASSYAGWVGTEAFF.

The genes are TRBV25-1 and TRBJ2-7, with D possibly being TRBD2 (6 bases). The CDR3 has 14 amino acids. In germline, CDR1 is MGHDK, CDR2 SYGVNS. Trimming stripped 1 base from V and 1 base from J, with 8 bases between. CDR3 sequence (DNA): TGTGCCAGCAGTGAATTGGGGGGATCCTACGAGCAGTACTTC. This encodes CASSELGGSYEQYF.

Remarks on this clone: Other nucleotide sequences from this sample produce the same CDR3. This chain connects TRBV18 to TRBJ2-5; D uncertain. Looked up from germline, CDR1 is KGHSH and CDR2 is LQKENI. There are 12 residues in the CDR3. V shed 2 bases and J shed 4 bases, with 5 bases lying between them. The CDR3: CASSPNRETQYF. CDR3 DNA: TGTGCCAGCTCACCAAACAGAGAGACCCAGTACTTC.

The V and J genes are TRBV5-6 and TRBJ2-7; D call uncertain. CDR1 and CDR2 from the germline V gene are SGHDT and YYEEEE. This CDR3 region has 14 residues. Deletions cut 3 bases from V and 2 bases from J, with 12 bases between. The CDR3 DNA reads TGTGCCAGCAGCTCCTTAGGTCTCCCCTACGAGCAGTACTTC. Protein: CASSSLGLPYEQYF.

Points on this clone: The sample has other DNA sequences that encode this CDR3 too. This sequence joins TRBV7-2 and TRBJ2-3, with D perhaps TRBD2 (5 bases). Germline V gene lookup returns CDR1 SGHTA and CDR2 FQGNSA. This CDR3 has 14 amino acids. V lost 3 bases and J lost 0, with 7 bases in between. The CDR3 DNA follows: TGTGCCAGCAGCTTCGGCGGGAGCACAGATACGCAGTATTTT. Translation: CASSFGGSTDTQYF. The full variable domain, in which reference TRBV7-2 and TRBJ2-3 provide the parts outside the CDR3, is GAGVSQSPSNKVTEKGKDVELRCDPISGHTALYWYRQSLGQGLEFLIYFQGNSAPDKSGLPSDRFSAERTGGSVSTLTIQRTQQEDSAVYLCASSFGGSTDTQYFGPGTRLTVL.

The rearrangement joins TRBV28 to TRBJ2-7; no firm D call. V lost 3 bases and J lost 0, with 12 bases in between. CDR3 length: 15 amino acids. Germline CDR1 and CDR2: MDHEN and SYDVKM. The chain's CDR3 is CASSLSRTNSYEQYF. The CDR3 coding sequence is TGTGCCAGCAGTTTGTCCAGAACGAACTCCTACGAGCAGTACTTC. The full variable domain, with the rest looked up from reference TRBV28 and TRBJ2-7, is DVKVTQSSRYLVKRTGEKVFLECVQDMDHENMFWYRQDPGLGLRLIYFSYDVKMKEKGDIPEGYSVSREKKERFSLILESASTNQTSMYLCASSLSRTNSYEQYFGPGTRLTVT.